Listed below are T cell receptor beta chains from one sample, sequenced in a study of T-cell reconstitution after alpha-beta-depleted transplantation in children. TCRdb analysed the PCR reads with MiXCR anew, one entry per CDR3 protein. The sample lists 97,000 or so distinct CDR3 sequences, over 6% occurring once. The material was PBMCs, obtained before TCRalphabeta/CD19-depleted stem cell transplant. These TCRs come from a boy between 2 and 10 years old with acute lymphoblastic leukemia, due to receive a stem cell transplant. The CDR3 runs from the conserved cysteine through the conserved F or W. D genes are given only for firm matches. Some rows have no size entry. The others give once, few or many, or a class for an expanded clone.

D gene	clone size	J gene	V gene	CDR3 DNA	CDR3 protein
-	-	TRBJ1-1	TRBV5-6	TGTGCCAGCAGCTCTCTCCTAGGCATGAACACTGAAGCTTTCTTT	CASSSLLGMNTEAFF
TRBD1	few	TRBJ2-1	TRBV20-1	TGCAGTGCTAGGGTCCCAGGGGGCGAAAAGGAGCAGTTCTTC	CSARVPGGEKEQFF
TRBD2	-	TRBJ2-2	TRBV7-3	TGTGCCAGCAGCACTAGCGGGGTGAACACCGGGGAGCTGTTTTTT	CASSTSGVNTGELFF
-	many	TRBJ2-3	TRBV7-8	TGTGCCAGCAGCCTCGGACAGAGCACAGATACGCAGTATTTT	CASSLGQSTDTQYF
TRBD1	-	TRBJ2-7	TRBV3-1	TGTGCCAGCAGCCACCCGGGACAGGTCGCCGCTAAGTACTTC	CASSHPGQVAAKYF
-	few	TRBJ2-3	TRBV20-1	TGCAGTGCTAGAGCCTCGGGCCTCCGCACAGATACGCAGTATTTT	CSARASGLRTDTQYF
-	-	TRBJ2-1	TRBV4-2	TGTGCCAGCAGCCAAGCTGAGGGCTCCTACAATGAGCAGTTCTTC	CASSQAEGSYNEQFF
-	few	TRBJ2-2	TRBV12-3/TRBV12-4	TGTGCCAGCAGTTTTAGGTGGGGGGCGAACACCGGGGAGCTGTTTTTT	CASSFRWGANTGELFF
-	-	TRBJ2-1	TRBV20-1	TGCAGTGCCCCTAAGGGACCCGCGGGGAGAAGGGAGCAGTTCTTC	CSAPKGPAGRREQFF
-	many	TRBJ2-5	TRBV5-1	TGCGCCAGCAGACGTGAAAGAGGGGAGACCCAGTACTTC	CASRRERGETQYF
-	few	TRBJ1-5	TRBV19	TGTGCCAGTAGAAGGGCGACCAATCAGCCCCAGCATTTT	CASRRATNQPQHF
-	many	TRBJ1-1	TRBV4-2	TGTGCCAGCAGCCAAGTAGGGGCGAACACTGAAGCTTTCTTT	CASSQVGANTEAFF
-	-	TRBJ1-1	TRBV9	TGTGCCAGCAGCGTAGTCGGGGGAGAGAACACTGAAGCTTTCTTT	CASSVVGGENTEAFF
TRBD2	few	TRBJ2-2	TRBV9	TGTGCCAGCAGCGTAGGAACTAGCGTCTCCGGGGAGCTGTTTTTT	CASSVGTSVSGELFF
-	many	TRBJ1-5	TRBV12-3/TRBV12-4	TGTGCCAGCAGTAACCAGGATAGCAATCAGCCCCAGCATTTT	CASSNQDSNQPQHF
TRBD2	-	TRBJ2-7	TRBV2	TGTGCCAGCAGTGCGGCGGGGACTAGTCTCGACGAGCAGTACTTC	CASSAAGTSLDEQYF
TRBD1	few	TRBJ1-4	TRBV7-2	TGTGCCAGCAGCGGGACAGGGGGCGAAAAACTGTTTTTT	CASSGTGGEKLFF
-	-	TRBJ2-6	TRBV6-1	TGTGCCAGCAGTGAAGCGGGGGGGCGAGGGGCCAACGTCCTGACTTTC	CASSEAGGRGANVLTF
-	few	TRBJ2-7	TRBV7-9	TGTGCCAGCAGCGAGGGACGCCTACCCTACGAGCAGTACTTC	CASSEGRLPYEQYF
-	-	TRBJ2-3	TRBV20-1	TGCAGTGCTAGAGTTCAGCGCCCGAGCACAGATACGCAGTATTTT	CSARVQRPSTDTQYF
TRBD1	few	TRBJ1-1	TRBV19	TGTGCCAGTAGTCAACAGGGGGCCATGAACACTGAAGCTTTCTTT	CASSQQGAMNTEAFF
TRBD2	many	TRBJ2-1	TRBV4-3	TGCGCCAGCAGCCAAGATTCACGGCGGGGGGGTTACAATGAGCAGTTCTTC	CASSQDSRRGGYNEQFF
TRBD2	many	TRBJ2-3	TRBV6-4	TGTGCCAGCAGTGACCGGGGGGGCACAGATACGCAGTATTTT	CASSDRGGTDTQYF
TRBD2	many	TRBJ2-1	TRBV10-3	TGTGCCATCAGTGCTTCAGCGGGGGGAGGGAACAATGAGCAGTTCTTC	CAISASAGGGNNEQFF
-	many	TRBJ1-6	TRBV28	TGTGCCAGCAACGAAGGGAATAATTCACCCCTCCACTTT	CASNEGNNSPLHF
-	few	TRBJ2-3	TRBV6-1	TGTGCCAGCAGTGAAGTAAGAGAGCCAGATACGCAGTATTTT	CASSEVREPDTQYF
-	-	TRBJ1-2	TRBV12-3/TRBV12-4	TGTGCCAGCAGTTTGACGAAGGGATATGGCTACACCTTC	CASSLTKGYGYTF
-	-	TRBJ1-1	TRBV6-5	TGTGCGGCATGGGCGAACACTGAAGCTTTCTTT	CAAWANTEAFF
TRBD1	few	TRBJ1-5	TRBV5-1	TGCGCCAGCAGCCTCGGGACAGGGGAGCAGCCCCAGCATTTT	CASSLGTGEQPQHF
-	many	TRBJ2-7	TRBV5-1	TGCGCCAGCAGCTTGGCTGCCCAATCTCAAACCTACGAGCAGTACTTC	CASSLAAQSQTYEQYF
-	many	TRBJ2-1	TRBV27	TGTGCCAGCAGTTTCTACAATGAGCAGTTCTTC	CASSFYNEQFF
-	many	TRBJ2-7	TRBV29-1	TGCAGCGTCAGGACAGTGAGCTCCTACGAGCAGTACTTC	CSVRTVSSYEQYF
-	many	TRBJ1-4	TRBV6-5	TGTGCCAGCAGTTACAGCGGCGGTAATGAAAAACTGTTTTTT	CASSYSGGNEKLFF
-	few	TRBJ1-2	TRBV28	TGTGCCAGCAGCCCAATGGGGGGGGACTATGGCTACACCTTC	CASSPMGGDYGYTF
-	few	TRBJ2-5	TRBV20-1	TGCAGTGCTAGAGATTTAGCACAGGGAAGAGGGGAGACCCAGTACTTC	CSARDLAQGRGETQYF
-	few	TRBJ1-2	TRBV2	TGTGCCAGCAGTGTTGTGGAGTCCGACGCTAACTATGGCTACACCTTC	CASSVVESDANYGYTF
TRBD1	few	TRBJ2-1	TRBV7-9	TGTGCCAGCAGTCCGACGGGGACAGGGGGCGAAGAGCAGTTCTTC	CASSPTGTGGEEQFF
-	-	TRBJ2-5	TRBV24-1	TGTGCCACCAGTGATGCCGGGGAGATCGGGACCCAGTACTTC	CATSDAGEIGTQYF
TRBD2	many	TRBJ2-2	TRBV9	TGTGCCAGCAGCGTCAATCCAGCGGGGCTAGTGAACACCGGGGAGCTGTTTTTT	CASSVNPAGLVNTGELFF
TRBD1	many	TRBJ2-3	TRBV20-1	TGCAGTGCTGATACAGGGGACGCGGATCCGCAGTATTTT	CSADTGDADPQYF
-	few	TRBJ2-2	TRBV7-9	TGTGCCAGCAGCCAGGGACACTCGAACACCGGGGAGCTGTTTTTT	CASSQGHSNTGELFF
-	many	TRBJ2-1	TRBV4-2	TGTGCCAGCAGCCAGCTAACCAGCCGTTACAATGAGCAGTTCTTC	CASSQLTSRYNEQFF
TRBD2	few	TRBJ2-5	TRBV20-1	TGCAGTGCTAGAGTGGGGAGCGGGGGGGTGGAAGAGACCCAGTACTTC	CSARVGSGGVEETQYF
-	-	TRBJ1-5	TRBV6-5	TGTGCCAGCAGTTACGGCCAGGGAGAGAGTCAGCCCCAGCATTTT	CASSYGQGESQPQHF
TRBD1	-	TRBJ1-3	TRBV9	TGTGCCAGCAGCGTATCCCCGGGACAGGGGACTGGAAACACCACATATTTT	CASSVSPGQGTGNTTYF
TRBD1	many	TRBJ2-2	TRBV10-1	TGCGCCAGCGGGACAGGGATGGATGGCGGGGAGCTGTTTTTT	CASGTGMDGGELFF
TRBD1	many	TRBJ2-7	TRBV20-1	TGCAGTGCCAAAAGGGACAGAGACTACGAGCAGTACTTC	CSAKRDRDYEQYF
-	many	TRBJ2-7	TRBV4-2	TGTGCCAGCAGCCAGACGCAGGTCTCTCTCTACGAGCAGTACTTC	CASSQTQVSLYEQYF
-	many	TRBJ2-2	TRBV7-9	TGTGCCAGTCCAGGGCCTCGAGGCACCGGGGAGCTGTTTTTT	CASPGPRGTGELFF
-	many	TRBJ1-1	TRBV9	TGTGCCAGCAGCGTACTATCGGATGCGAACACTGAAGCTTTCTTT	CASSVLSDANTEAFF